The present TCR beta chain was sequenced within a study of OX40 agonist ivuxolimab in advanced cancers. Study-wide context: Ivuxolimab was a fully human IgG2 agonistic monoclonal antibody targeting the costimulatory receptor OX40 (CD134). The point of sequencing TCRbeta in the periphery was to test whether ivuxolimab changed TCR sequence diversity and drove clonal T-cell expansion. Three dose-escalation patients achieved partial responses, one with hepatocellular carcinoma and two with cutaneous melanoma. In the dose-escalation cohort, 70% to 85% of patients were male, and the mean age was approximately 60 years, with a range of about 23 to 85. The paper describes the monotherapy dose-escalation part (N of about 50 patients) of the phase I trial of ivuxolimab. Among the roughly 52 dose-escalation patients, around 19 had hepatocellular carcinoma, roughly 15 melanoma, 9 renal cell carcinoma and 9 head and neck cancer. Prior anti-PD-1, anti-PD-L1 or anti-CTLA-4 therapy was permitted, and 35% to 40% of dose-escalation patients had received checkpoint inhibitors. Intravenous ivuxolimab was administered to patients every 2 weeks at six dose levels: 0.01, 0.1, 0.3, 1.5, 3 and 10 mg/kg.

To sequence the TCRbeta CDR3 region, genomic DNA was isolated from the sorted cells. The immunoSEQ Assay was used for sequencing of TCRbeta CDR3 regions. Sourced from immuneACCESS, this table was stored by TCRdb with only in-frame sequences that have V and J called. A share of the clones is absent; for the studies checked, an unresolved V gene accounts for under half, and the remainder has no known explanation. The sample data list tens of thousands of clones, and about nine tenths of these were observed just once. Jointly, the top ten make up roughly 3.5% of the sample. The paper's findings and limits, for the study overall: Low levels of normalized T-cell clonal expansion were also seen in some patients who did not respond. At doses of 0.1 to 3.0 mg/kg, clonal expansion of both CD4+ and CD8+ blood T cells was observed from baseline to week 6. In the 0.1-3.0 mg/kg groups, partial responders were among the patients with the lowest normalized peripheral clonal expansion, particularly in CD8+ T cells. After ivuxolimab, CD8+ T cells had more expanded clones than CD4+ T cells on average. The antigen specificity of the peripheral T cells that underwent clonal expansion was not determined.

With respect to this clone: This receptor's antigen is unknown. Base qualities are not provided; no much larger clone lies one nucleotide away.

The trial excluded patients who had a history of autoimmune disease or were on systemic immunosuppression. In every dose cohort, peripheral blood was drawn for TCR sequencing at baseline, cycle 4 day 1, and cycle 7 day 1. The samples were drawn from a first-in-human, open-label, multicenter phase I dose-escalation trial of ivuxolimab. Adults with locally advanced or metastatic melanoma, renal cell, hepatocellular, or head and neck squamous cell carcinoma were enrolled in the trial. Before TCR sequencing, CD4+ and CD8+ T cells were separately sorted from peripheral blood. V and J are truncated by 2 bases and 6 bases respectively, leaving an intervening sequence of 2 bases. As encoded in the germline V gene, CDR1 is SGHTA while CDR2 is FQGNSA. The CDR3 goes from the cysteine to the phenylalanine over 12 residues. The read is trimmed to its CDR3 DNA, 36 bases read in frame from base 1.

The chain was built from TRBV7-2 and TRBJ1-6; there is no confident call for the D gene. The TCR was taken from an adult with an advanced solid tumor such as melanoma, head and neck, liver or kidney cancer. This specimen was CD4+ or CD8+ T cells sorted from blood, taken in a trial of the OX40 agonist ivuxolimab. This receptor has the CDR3 CASSLSNSPLHF. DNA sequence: TGTGCCAGCAGCTTAAGTAATTCACCCCTCCACTTT.